This record covers a single TCR beta chain. Its antigen is undetermined. These data come from a study of OX40 agonist ivuxolimab in advanced cancers. The wider study: Three patients had partial responses: one hepatocellular carcinoma, two cutaneous melanoma.

Assay used: immunoSEQ multiplex PCR; TCRdb lists only in-frame clones, some missing. The data contain about 70,000 clones, almost 90% of them singletons. The CDR3 length is 15 residues. J lost 0 bases, V lost 3 bases, and 1 base had no gene match. From germline, CDR1 is MDHEN and CDR2 SYDVKM. General study results and limits: Antigens targeted by the expanded peripheral T cells were not determined. More expanded clones were found, on average, in CD8+ than in CD4+ T cells.

This TCR came from an adult with an advanced solid tumor such as melanoma, head and neck, liver or kidney cancer. The V call is TRBV28, the J call TRBJ1-4; 7 bases agree with TRBD1. The source was CD4+ or CD8+ T cells sorted from blood, collected in a trial of the OX40 agonist ivuxolimab. CDR3 coding DNA: TGTGCCAGCAGTTTTCAGGGGGCAACTAATGAAAAACTGTTTTTT. Amino acid sequence: CASSFQGATNEKLFF.